This T cell receptor beta chain was captured by sequencing in a study of T-cell memory formation after mild COVID-19. On the study more broadly: The TCR clusters were mostly specific to one donor. Findings and caveats of the study: Largely, contracting CD4+ clones fell within CM and EM, and contracting CD8+ clones within EMRA. Researchers found some responding clones in pre-infection memory, a sign that cross-reactive memory joined.

Employing constant-segment primers, 5'RACE generated TCR alpha and TCR beta cDNA libraries bearing sample barcodes and UMIs. MiXCR, run by TCRdb on the 5' RACE reads, gives a single entry per CDR3 protein. The table shows hundreds of thousands of distinct CDR3 sequences, with roughly 22% occurring only once. A word on this clonotype: Antigen specificity is unknown.

Germline assignment: CDR1 MNHEY and CDR2 SVGAGI. The CDR3 sequence is 15 residues long. Trimming cost V 6 bases and J 1 base, with 14 bases left between them. The sequence came from an adult woman who had mild COVID-19 (a few samples of this study predate the infection). Cell type and time point are not known. The specimen was PBMCs or a T cell subset sorted from them (not recorded which). The chain is built from TRBV6-5 and TRBJ2-3; D is unclear. Written as DNA, the CDR3 is TGTGCCAGCAGGGACGAAAGGACCGGCACAGATACGCAGTATTTT. This codes for CASRDERTGTDTQYF.